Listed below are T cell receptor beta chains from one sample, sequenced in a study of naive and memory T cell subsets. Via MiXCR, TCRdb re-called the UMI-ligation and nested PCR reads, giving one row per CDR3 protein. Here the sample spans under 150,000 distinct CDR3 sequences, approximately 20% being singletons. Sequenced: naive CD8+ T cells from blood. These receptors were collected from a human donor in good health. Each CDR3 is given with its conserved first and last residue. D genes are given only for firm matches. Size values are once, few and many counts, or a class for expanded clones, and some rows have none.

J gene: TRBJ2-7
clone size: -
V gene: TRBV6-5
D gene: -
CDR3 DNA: TGTGCCAGCAGTTCCTCGATTACTTACGAGCAGTACTTC
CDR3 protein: CASSSSITYEQYF

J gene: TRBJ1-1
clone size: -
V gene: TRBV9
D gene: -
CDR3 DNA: TGTGCCAGCAGCGTAGAGGGGGGGGCGTCTGAAGCTTTCTTT
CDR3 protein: CASSVEGGASEAFF

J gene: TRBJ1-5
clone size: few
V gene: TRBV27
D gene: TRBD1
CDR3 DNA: TGTGCCAGCAGTACGACAGGGAGCAATCAGCCCCAGCATTTT
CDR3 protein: CASSTTGSNQPQHF

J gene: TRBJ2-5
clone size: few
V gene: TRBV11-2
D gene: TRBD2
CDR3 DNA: TGTGCCAGCAGCTTATCGCGCGGGAGTGGAGAGACCCAGTACTTC
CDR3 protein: CASSLSRGSGETQYF

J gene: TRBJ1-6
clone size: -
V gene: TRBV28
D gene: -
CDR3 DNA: TGTGCCAGCAGTTTCCCCAGCGGGGGCGGCGGGAGTAATTCACCCCTCCACTTT
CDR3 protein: CASSFPSGGGGSNSPLHF

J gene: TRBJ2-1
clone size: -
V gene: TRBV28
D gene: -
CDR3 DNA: TGTGCCAGCAGGAAGACCACCTACAATGAGCAGTTCTTC
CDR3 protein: CASRKTTYNEQFF

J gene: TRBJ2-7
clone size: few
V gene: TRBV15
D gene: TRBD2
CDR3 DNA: TGTGCCACCAGCGCCCGGACTAGCGGGTACGAGCAGTACTTC
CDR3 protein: CATSARTSGYEQYF

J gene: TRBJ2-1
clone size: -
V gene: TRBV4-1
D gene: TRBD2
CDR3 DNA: TGCGCCAGCAGCGGAGCGGGAGGGAACAATGAGCAGTTCTTC
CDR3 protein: CASSGAGGNNEQFF

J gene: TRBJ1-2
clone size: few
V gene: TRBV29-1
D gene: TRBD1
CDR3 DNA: TGCAGCGTTGTGGAGACAGGGGGCTACTATGGCTACACCTTC
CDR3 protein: CSVVETGGYYGYTF

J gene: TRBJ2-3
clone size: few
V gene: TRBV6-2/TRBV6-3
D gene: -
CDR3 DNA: TGTGCCAGCAGTTCTGACAGAGCCACAGATACGCAGTATTTT
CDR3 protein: CASSSDRATDTQYF

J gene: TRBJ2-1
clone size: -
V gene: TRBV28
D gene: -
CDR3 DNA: TGTGCCAGCAGCCTTGTCGGGAGCCCGGGCTACAATGAGCAGTTCTTC
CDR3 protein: CASSLVGSPGYNEQFF

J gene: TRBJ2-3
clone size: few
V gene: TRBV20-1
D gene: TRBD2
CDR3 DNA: TGCAGTGCTAGCTCGCCGGGAGGCGGCACAGATACGCAGTATTTT
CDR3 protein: CSASSPGGGTDTQYF

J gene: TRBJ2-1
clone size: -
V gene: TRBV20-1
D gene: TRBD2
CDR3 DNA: TGCAGTGCTATACGTCAAGCGGGAGACTCCTACAATGAGCAGTTCTTC
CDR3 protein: CSAIRQAGDSYNEQFF

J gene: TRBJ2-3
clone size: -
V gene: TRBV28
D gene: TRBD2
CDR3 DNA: TGTGCCACCGGGACTAGCGGGAGTGTAGGGGATACGCAGTATTTT
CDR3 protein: CATGTSGSVGDTQYF

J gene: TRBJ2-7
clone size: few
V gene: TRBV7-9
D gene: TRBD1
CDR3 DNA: TGTGCCAGCAGCCCCGCGGACAGGACGGGCCCATACGAGCAGTACTTC
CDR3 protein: CASSPADRTGPYEQYF

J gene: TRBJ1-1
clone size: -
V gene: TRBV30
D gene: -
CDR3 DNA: TGTGCCTGGAGTGTTGGGGGGAACACTGAAGCTTTCTTT
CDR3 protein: CAWSVGGNTEAFF

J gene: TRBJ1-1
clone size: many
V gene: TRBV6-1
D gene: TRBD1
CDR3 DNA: TGTGCCAGCAGCGAACCAGGGACAGGGAACACTGAAGCTTTCTTT
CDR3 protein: CASSEPGTGNTEAFF

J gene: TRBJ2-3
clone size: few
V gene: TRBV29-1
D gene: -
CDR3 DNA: TGCAGCGTTGAAGGTGTGGGGGGCACAGATACGCAGTATTTT
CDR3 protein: CSVEGVGGTDTQYF

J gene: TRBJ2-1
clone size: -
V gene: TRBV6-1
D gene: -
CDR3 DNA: TGTGCCAGCAAGACCGGGACCGGGATATACAATGAGCAGTTCTTC
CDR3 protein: CASKTGTGIYNEQFF

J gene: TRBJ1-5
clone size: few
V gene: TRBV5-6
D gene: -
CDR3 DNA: TGTGCCAGCAGCTTTGGCGGGAACGATCAGCCCCAGCATTTT
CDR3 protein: CASSFGGNDQPQHF

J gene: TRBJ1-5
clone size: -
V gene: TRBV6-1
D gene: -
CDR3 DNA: TGTGCCAGCAGGCTGGACCACTATAGCAATCAGCCCCAGCATTTT
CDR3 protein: CASRLDHYSNQPQHF

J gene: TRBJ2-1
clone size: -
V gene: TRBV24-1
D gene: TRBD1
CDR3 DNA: TGTGCCACCAGTGATCCGGGACAGGGGGCGAGTGAGCAGTTCTTC
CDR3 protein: CATSDPGQGASEQFF

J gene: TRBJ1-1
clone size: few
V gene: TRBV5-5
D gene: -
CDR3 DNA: TGTGCCAGCAGCTTGGCCTTTGGGACTGAAGCTTTCTTT
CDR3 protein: CASSLAFGTEAFF

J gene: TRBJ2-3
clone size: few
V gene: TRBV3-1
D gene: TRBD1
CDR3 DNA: TGTGCCAGCAGCCAAGACTGGGACAGGGACACAGATACGCAGTATTTT
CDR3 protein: CASSQDWDRDTDTQYF

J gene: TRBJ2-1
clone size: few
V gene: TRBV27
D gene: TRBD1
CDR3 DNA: TGTGCCAGCGAAGGACAGGGTCGGAACAATGAGCAGTTCTTC
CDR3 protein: CASEGQGRNNEQFF

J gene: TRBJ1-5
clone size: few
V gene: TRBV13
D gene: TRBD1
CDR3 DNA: TGTGCCAGCAGCTTAGGGACAGGGGCTCAGCCCCAGCATTTT
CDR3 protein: CASSLGTGAQPQHF

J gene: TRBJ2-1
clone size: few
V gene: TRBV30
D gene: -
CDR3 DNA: TGTGCCTGCGCGAGGCTGGACAATGAGCAGTTCTTC
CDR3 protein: CACARLDNEQFF

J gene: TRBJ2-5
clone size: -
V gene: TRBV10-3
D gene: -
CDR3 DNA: TGTGCCATCAGTGCCTCTGCGGGGGCCTCTCAAGAGACCCAGTACTTC
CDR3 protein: CAISASAGASQETQYF

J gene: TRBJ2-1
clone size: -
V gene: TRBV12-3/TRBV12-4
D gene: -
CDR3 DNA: TGTGCCAGCAGTTCCTCCTACGTGGGTGAGCAGTTCTTC
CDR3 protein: CASSSSYVGEQFF

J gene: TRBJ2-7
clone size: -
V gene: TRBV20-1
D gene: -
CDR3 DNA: TGCAGTGCTAGGGACAGCGGGGAAAAACCCTACGAGCAGTACTTC
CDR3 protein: CSARDSGEKPYEQYF

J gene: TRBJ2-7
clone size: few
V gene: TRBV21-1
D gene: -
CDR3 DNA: TGTGCCAGCAGCACGTCGACTAGCGGGAGGGGTGCCTCCTACGAGCAGTACTTC
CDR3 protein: CASSTSTSGRGASYEQYF

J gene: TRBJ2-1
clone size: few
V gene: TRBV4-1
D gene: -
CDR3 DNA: TGCGCCAGCAGAAGATCGGAAGAGCAGTTCTTC
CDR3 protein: CASRRSEEQFF

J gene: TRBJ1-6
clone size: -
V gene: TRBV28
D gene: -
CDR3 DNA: TGTGCCAGCAGGCAATTGCTGGGTTATAATTCACCCCTCCACTTT
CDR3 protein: CASRQLLGYNSPLHF

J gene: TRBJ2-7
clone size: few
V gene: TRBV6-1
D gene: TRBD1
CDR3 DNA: TGTGCCAGCAGGGGACAGGGCGACTACGAGCAGTACTTC
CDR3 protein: CASRGQGDYEQYF

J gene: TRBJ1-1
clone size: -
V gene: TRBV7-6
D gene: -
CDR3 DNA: TGTGCCAGCAGCTTAGCGCGAGGGTTTGAAGCTTTCTTT
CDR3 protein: CASSLARGFEAFF

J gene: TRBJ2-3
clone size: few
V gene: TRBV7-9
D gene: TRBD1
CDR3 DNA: TGTGCCAGCAGCTTGACCCAGGGGGCAGATACGCAGTATTTT
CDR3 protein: CASSLTQGADTQYF

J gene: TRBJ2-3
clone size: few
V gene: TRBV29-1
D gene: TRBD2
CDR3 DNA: TGCAGCGTAGTAGCGGGAGTCACAGATACGCAGTATTTT
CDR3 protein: CSVVAGVTDTQYF

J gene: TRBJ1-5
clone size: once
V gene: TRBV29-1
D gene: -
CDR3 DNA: TGCAGCGTTCAAGGTGTGGGGAGCAATCAGCCCCAGCATTTT
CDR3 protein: CSVQGVGSNQPQHF

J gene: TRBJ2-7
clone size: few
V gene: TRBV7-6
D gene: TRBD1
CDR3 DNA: TGTGCCAGCAGCTCCCCGGACAGGGAATCCTACGAGCAGTACTTC
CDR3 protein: CASSSPDRESYEQYF

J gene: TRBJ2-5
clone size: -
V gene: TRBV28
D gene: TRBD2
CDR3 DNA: TGTGCCAGCAACCTCCGTCTCGGGACTAACCAGTACTTC
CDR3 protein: CASNLRLGTNQYF

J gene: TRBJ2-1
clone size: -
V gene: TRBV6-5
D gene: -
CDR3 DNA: TGTGCCAGCAGTTTTTCGGGCAGAAGTGAGCAGTTCTTC
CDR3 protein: CASSFSGRSEQFF

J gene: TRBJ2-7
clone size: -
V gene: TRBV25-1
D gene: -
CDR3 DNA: TGTGCCAGCAGTGAATCCCCATCATGGCAGTTCGAGCAGTACTTC
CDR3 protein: CASSESPSWQFEQYF